A selection of T cell receptor beta chains follows, all from one sample in a study of blood T cell repertoires in COVID-19. Measured with immunoSEQ multiplex PCR; TCRdb has only the in-frame clones, and not every one. The table lists hundreds of thousands of clones, about nine tenths of them singletons. Sequences were obtained from peripheral blood. These receptors all come from a woman younger than 45 with active or convalescent COVID-19. CDR3s leave out the opening cysteine and the closing phenylalanine or tryptophan. The order of the fields is J gene, V gene, D gene, CDR3 protein. A D gene is named only where the DNA matches it firmly.

TRBJ2-2,TRBV15,TRBD2,ATSRDLAGGHTGELF
TRBJ1-1,TRBV3-1/TRBV3-2,.,ASSQGGGRPEAF
TRBJ1-5,TRBV18,.,ASSPGAESLPQH
TRBJ1-2,TRBV2,.,ASSDQMGRWTDTYGYT
TRBJ1-1,TRBV10-1,.,ASRPHGGTEAF
TRBJ1-6,TRBV2,.,ASSVQGAYNSPLH
TRBJ2-7,TRBV7-9,.,ASSLQSYEQY
TRBJ2-7,TRBV9,TRBD2,ASSPEASGYEQY
TRBJ1-2,TRBV5-6,.,ASSDLSGGHYGYT
TRBJ1-2,TRBV4-2,.,ASSQEEGANYGYT
TRBJ1-4,TRBV6-5,TRBD1,ASSYSTGATNEKLF
TRBJ2-7,TRBV19,.,ASSILPGSGSYEQY
TRBJ2-1,TRBV6-5,TRBD2,ASSPIAGGVFEQF
TRBJ2-1,TRBV11-3,.,ASSLAGAYNEQF
TRBJ2-5,TRBV7-2,TRBD2,ASSLAGLAGAETQY
TRBJ2-1,TRBV6-4,TRBD2,ASSQTSGDHNEQF
TRBJ2-2,TRBV5-4,TRBD2,ASSRTSGANTGELF
TRBJ1-1,TRBV7-6,.,ASSRGPQGTNTEAF
TRBJ2-3,TRBV7-9,TRBD2,ASSSNPVAGGRTDTQY
TRBJ1-2,TRBV2,.,ASSESATFGGYT
TRBJ1-5,TRBV12-3/TRBV12-4,.,ASSSSAVVPQH
TRBJ1-2,TRBV4-1,.,ASSPRQDAYYGYT
TRBJ2-3,TRBV25-1,.,ASSDHRGGADTQY
TRBJ2-7,TRBV4-1,.,ASSQSSGSTAGEQY
TRBJ2-7,TRBV7-9,.,ASGVQYEQY
TRBJ1-1,TRBV12-3/TRBV12-4,.,ASSSQGWTEAF
TRBJ1-2,TRBV2,.,ASSPDSNYGYT
TRBJ2-2,TRBV19,TRBD2,ASTSRLAGANTGELF
TRBJ2-7,TRBV9,TRBD2,ASSGGPTSEQY
TRBJ2-4,TRBV21-1,.,ASSKLRGLYPRNIQY
TRBJ1-2,TRBV6-5,TRBD1,ATNPGPGGGYT
TRBJ1-2,TRBV18,TRBD1,ASSPRQGVYGYT
TRBJ1-5,TRBV4-2,TRBD1,ASSQEQTGNNQPQH
TRBJ1-1,TRBV7-9,TRBD1,ASSPADRDGNTEAF
TRBJ1-1,TRBV4-2,.,ASSQEQDPNTEAF
TRBJ1-5,TRBV2,.,ASSGQKYQPQH
TRBJ2-7,TRBV6-1,.,ASSERGLTGSYEQY
TRBJ1-2,TRBV28,.,ASSELLTSRDLNYGYT
TRBJ1-2,TRBV6-1,TRBD1,ASSEGRGLSYT
TRBJ1-5,TRBV30,.,AWSLPSRGNQPQH
TRBJ2-2,TRBV9,.,ASSVDAGRTGELF
TRBJ2-1,TRBV6-5,TRBD1,ASRADRGNEQF
TRBJ1-6,TRBV9,TRBD1,ASSSGTGVSPLH
TRBJ2-7,TRBV12-3/TRBV12-4,TRBD2,ASKIAGGAEQY
TRBJ2-5,TRBV4-2,.,ASSQGPAGAQETQY
TRBJ1-6,TRBV6-1,TRBD1,ASSDMTGGNSPLH
TRBJ1-3,TRBV19,.,ASRSQESGNTIY